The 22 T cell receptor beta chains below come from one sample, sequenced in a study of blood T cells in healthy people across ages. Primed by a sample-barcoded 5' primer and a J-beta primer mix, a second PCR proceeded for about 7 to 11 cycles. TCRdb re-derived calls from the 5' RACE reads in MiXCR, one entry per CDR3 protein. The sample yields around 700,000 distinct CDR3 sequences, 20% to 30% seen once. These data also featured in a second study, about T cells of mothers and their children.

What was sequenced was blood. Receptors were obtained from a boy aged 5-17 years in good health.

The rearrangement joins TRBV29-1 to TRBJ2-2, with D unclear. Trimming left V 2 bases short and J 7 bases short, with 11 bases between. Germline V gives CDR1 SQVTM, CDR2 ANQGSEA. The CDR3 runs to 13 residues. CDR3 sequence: CSVERQDGGELFF. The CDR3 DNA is TGCAGCGTTGAAAGGCAGGACGGCGGGGAGCTGTTTTTT.

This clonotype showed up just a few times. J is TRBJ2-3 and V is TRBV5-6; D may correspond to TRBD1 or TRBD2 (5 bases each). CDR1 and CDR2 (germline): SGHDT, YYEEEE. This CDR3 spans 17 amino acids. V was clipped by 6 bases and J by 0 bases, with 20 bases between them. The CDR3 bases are TGTGCCAGCACTCGTCCCGGGGCAGCAGCCAGCACAGATACGCAGTATTTT. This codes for CASTRPGAAASTDTQYF. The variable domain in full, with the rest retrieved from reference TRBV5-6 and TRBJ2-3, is DAGVTQSPTHLIKTRGQQVTLRCSPKSGHDTVSWYQQALGQGPQFIFQYYEEEERQRGNFPDRFSGHQFPNYSSELNVNALLLGDSALYLCASTRPGAAASTDTQYFGPGTRLTVL.

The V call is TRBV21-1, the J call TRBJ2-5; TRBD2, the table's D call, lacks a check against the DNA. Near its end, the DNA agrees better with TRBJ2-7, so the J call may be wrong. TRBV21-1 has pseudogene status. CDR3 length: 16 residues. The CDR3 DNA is TGTGCCAGCAGCAAAGTAATAGCGGGGGGAACCTACGAGCAGTACTTC. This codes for CASSKVIAGGTYEQYF.

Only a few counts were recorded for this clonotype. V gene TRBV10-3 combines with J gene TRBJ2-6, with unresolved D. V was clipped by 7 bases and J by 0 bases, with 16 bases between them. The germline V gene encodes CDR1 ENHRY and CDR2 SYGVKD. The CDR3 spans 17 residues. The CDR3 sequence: CAITGGRVNSGANVLTF. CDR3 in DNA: TGTGCCATCACCGGCGGTCGGGTGAACTCTGGGGCCAACGTCCTGACTTTC.

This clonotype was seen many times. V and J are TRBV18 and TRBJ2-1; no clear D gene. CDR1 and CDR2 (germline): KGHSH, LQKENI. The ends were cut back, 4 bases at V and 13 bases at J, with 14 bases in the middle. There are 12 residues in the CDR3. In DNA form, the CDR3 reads TGTGCCAGCTCACGGGTGCTAGAATTTCAGTTCTTC. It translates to CASSRVLEFQFF.

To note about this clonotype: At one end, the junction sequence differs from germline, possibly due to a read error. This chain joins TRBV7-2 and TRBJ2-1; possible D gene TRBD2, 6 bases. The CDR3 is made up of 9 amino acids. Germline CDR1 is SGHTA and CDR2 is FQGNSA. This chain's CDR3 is CASSTQGLF. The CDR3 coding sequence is TGTGCCAGCAGCACCCAAGGACTATTC.

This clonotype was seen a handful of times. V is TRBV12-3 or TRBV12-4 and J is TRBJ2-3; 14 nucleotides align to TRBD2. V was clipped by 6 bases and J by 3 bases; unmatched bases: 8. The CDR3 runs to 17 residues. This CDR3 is CASSPRLAGGDTDTQYF. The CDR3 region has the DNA TGTGCCAGCAGCCCGAGACTAGCGGGGGGGGATACAGATACGCAGTATTTT.

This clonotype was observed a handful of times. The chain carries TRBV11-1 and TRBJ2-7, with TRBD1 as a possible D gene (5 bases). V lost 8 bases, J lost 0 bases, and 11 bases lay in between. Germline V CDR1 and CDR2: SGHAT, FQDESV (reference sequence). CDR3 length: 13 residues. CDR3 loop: CASAVGDSYEQYF. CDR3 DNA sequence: TGTGCCAGCGCCGTAGGGGACTCCTACGAGCAGTACTTC.

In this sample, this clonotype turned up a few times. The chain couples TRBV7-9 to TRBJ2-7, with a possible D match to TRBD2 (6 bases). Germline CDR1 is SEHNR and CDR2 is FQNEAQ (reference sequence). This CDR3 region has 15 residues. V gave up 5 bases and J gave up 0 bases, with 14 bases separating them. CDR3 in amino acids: CASSGGVRGSYEQYF. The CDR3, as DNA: TGTGCCAGCAGCGGCGGGGTTAGGGGCTCCTACGAGCAGTACTTC. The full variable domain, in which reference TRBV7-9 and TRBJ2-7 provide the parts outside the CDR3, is DTGVSQNPRHKITKRGQNVTFRCDPISEHNRLYWYRQTLGQGPEFLTYFQNEAQLEKSRLLSDRFSAERPKGSFSTLEIQRTEQGDSAMYLCASSGGVRGSYEQYFGPGTRLTVT.

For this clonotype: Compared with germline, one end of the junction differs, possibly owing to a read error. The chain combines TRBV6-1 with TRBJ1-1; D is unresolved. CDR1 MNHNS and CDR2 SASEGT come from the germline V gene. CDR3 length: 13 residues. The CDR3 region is CASRGQLNTVAFF. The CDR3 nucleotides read TGTGCCAGCAGGGGCCAGTTGAACACTGTAGCTTTCTTT.

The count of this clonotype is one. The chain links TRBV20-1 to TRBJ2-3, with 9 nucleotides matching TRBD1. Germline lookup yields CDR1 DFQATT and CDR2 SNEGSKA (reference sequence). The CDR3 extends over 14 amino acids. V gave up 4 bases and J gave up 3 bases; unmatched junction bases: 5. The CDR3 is CSATLGQGTDTQYF. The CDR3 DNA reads TGCAGTGCTACTTTGGGACAGGGAACAGATACGCAGTATTTT.

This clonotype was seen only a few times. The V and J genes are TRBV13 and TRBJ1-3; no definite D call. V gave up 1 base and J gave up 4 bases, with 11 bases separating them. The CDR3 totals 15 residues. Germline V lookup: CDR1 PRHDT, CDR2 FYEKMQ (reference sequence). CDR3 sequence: CASSLEDANGNTIYF. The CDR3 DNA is TGTGCCAGCAGCTTAGAGGACGCGAACGGAAACACCATATATTTT.

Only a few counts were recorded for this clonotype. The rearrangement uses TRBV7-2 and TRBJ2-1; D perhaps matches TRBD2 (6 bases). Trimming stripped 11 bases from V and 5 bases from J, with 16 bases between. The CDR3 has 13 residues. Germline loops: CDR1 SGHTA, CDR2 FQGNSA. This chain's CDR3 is CAGRALADNEQFF. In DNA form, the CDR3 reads TGTGCCGGAAGGGCCTTAGCGGACAATGAGCAGTTCTTC.

CDR3: CASSLDRTGQETQYF. The CDR3 region has the DNA TGTGCCAGCAGCTTAGACCGGACAGGGCAAGAGACCCAGTACTTC. The rearrangement uses TRBV11-2 and TRBJ2-5, with 8 bases identical to TRBD1. V trimming: 0 bases; J trimming: 2 bases; junction bases outside the gene matches: 2. This CDR3 is built from 15 residues. Germline assignment: CDR1 SGHAT and CDR2 FQNNGV.

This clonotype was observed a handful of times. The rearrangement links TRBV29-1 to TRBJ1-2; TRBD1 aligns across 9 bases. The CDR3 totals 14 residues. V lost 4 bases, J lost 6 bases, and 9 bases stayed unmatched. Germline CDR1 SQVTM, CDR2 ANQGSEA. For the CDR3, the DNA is TGCAGCGTTGGAGAACCGGGACAGGGTCATGGCTACACCTTC. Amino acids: CSVGEPGQGHGYTF.

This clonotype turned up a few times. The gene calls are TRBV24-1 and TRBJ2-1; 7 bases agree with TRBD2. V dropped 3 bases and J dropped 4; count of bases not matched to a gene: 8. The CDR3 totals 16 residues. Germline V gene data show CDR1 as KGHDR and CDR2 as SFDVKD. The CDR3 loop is CATSDPRGEAYNEQFF. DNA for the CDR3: TGTGCCACCAGTGATCCCCGGGGGGAAGCATACAATGAGCAGTTCTTC.

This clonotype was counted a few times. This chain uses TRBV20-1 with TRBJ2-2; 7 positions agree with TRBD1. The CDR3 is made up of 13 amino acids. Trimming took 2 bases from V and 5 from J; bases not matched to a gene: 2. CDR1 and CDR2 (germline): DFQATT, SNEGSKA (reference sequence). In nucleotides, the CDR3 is TGCAGTGCTAGAACAGGGGCTACCGGGGAGCTGTTTTTT. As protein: CSARTGATGELFF.

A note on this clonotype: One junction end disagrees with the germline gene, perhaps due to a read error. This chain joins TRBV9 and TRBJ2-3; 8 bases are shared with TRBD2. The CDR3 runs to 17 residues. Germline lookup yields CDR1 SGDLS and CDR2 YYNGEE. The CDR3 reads CTSSVEWSGSSTDTQYF. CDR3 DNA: TGTACCAGCAGCGTAGAATGGAGCGGGAGTAGCACAGATACGCAGTATTTT.

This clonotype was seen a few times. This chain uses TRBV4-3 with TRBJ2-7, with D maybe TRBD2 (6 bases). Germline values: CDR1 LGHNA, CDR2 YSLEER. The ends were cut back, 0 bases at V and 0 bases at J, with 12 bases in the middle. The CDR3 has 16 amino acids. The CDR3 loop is CASSQDSGSSSYEQYF. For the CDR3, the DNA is TGCGCCAGCAGCCAAGATAGCGGCAGCAGCTCCTACGAGCAGTACTTC.

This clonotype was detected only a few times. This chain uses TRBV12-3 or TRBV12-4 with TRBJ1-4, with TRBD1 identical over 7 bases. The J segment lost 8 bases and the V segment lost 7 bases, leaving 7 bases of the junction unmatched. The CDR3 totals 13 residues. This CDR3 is CASTGQAAEKLFF. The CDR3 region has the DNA TGTGCCAGCACTGGACAGGCCGCGGAAAAACTGTTTTTT.

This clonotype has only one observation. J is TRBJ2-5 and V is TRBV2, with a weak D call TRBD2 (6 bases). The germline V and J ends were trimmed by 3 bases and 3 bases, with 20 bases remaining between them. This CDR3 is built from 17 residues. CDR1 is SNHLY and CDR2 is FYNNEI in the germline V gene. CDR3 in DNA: TGTGCCAGCAGTGACGAGGAGGGAGCGTCAATAGAAGAGACCCAGTACTTC. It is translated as CASSDEEGASIEETQYF.

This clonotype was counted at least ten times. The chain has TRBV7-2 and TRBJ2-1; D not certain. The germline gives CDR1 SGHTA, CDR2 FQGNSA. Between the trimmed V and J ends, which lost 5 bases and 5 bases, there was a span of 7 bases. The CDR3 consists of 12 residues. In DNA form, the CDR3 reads TGTGCCAGCAGCCCTTTGGACAATGAGCAGTTCTTC. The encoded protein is CASSPLDNEQFF.